The next 32 T cell receptor beta chains were all read from a single sample in a study of blood T cell repertoires in COVID-19. Clones were sequenced by immunoSEQ multiplex PCR, and TCRdb holds only the in-frame ones, with some missing. The top ten hold around 1.8% of the sample, which has about 260,000 clones, less than 90% seen once. Material: peripheral blood. All receptors come from a man aged 30-40 years with active or convalescent COVID-19.

J is TRBJ2-7 and V is TRBV25-1; TRBD1 aligns across 10 bases. The germline CDR1 and CDR2 sequences are MGHDK and SYGVNS. This CDR3 region has 13 residues. After removal of 3 bases from V and 12 bases from J, the junction contained 8 bases not matched to a gene. The CDR3 DNA is TGTGCCAGCAGTGATTGGGACAGGGGAATTCGGTACTTC. As protein: CASSDWDRGIRYF.

This chain uses TRBV19 with TRBJ1-1; perhaps TRBD1 as D (5 bases). The V and J ends lost 4 bases and 10 bases respectively, with 13 bases between them. The V gene's germline CDR1 is LNHDA and CDR2 SQIVND (reference sequence). This CDR3 region has 12 residues. In DNA, the CDR3 is TGTGCCAGTAGTAACCGGGACTCCAGAGCTTTCTTT. This gives the protein CASSNRDSRAFF.

The chain couples TRBV4-1 to TRBJ2-3; D is possibly TRBD2 (7 bases). V lost 3 bases, J lost 2 bases, and 21 bases lay in between. This CDR3 is built from 18 residues. CDR1 is MGHRA, CDR2 YSYEKL, per germline. The CDR3 DNA follows: TGCGCCAGCAGCCAGGCGGGGGCCCGCCCCCTGAACACAGATACGCAGTATTTT. Translation gives CASSQAGARPLNTDTQYF.

A few counts support this clone. The chain is built from TRBV2 and TRBJ2-7, with 7 bases that match TRBD1. Germline CDR1 and CDR2: SNHLY and FYNNEI. The CDR3 totals 15 residues. Trimming removed 4 bases from V and 6 bases from J; junction bases left unmatched: 12. The CDR3 loop is CASSVAGDRVTEQYF. The CDR3 nucleotides read TGTGCCAGCAGTGTGGCCGGTGACAGGGTGACCGAGCAGTACTTC.

The chain joins TRBV5-1 to TRBJ1-5; the match to TRBD1 covers 7 bases. This CDR3 is 14 amino acids long. V gave up 6 bases and J gave up 10 bases; unmatched junction bases: 13. CDR1 SGHRS and CDR2 YFSETQ come from the germline V gene. DNA for the CDR3: TGCGCCAGCACTATCCAGGGGGGCGACCCCCCCCAGCATTTT. Its translation is CASTIQGGDPPQHF.

This clone has more than one count but fewer than ten. The chain has TRBV23-1 and TRBJ2-3; 15 bases fit TRBD2. TRBV23-1 is labeled an ORF, and its function is uncertain. CDR3 length: 19 amino acids. The V segment lost 2 bases and the J segment 0 bases; nucleotides outside the gene matches: 6. This CDR3 reads CASSQPGLAGGQSTDTQYF. CDR3 nucleotides: TGCGCCAGCAGTCAACCGGGACTAGCGGGGGGTCAGAGCACAGATACGCAGTATTTT.

This clone was observed a handful of times. The chain couples TRBV5-1 to TRBJ2-3; a possible D gene is TRBD2 (5 bases). CDR1 SGHRS and CDR2 YFSETQ come from the germline V gene. V dropped 4 bases and J dropped 0 bases, with 15 bases sitting between them. This CDR3 has 16 amino acids. This CDR3 is CASSPQLADSTDTQYF. CDR3 DNA: TGCGCCAGCAGCCCCCAGCTAGCAGATAGCACAGATACGCAGTATTTT.

This clone was counted a few times. V and J are TRBV6-2 or TRBV6-3 and TRBJ2-7; tentative D call: TRBD1 (5 bases). This CDR3 has 14 amino acids. From germline, CDR1 is MNHEY and CDR2 SVGEGT. Trimming removed 2 bases at V and 3 bases at J, with 11 bases between. The DNA for the CDR3 is TGTGCCAGCAGTTACGTCCAGGGTGGCTACGAGCAGTACTTC. As protein: CASSYVQGGYEQYF.

This sequence joins TRBV5-4 and TRBJ1-2; TRBD1 matches at 7 bases. Germline V gene lookup returns CDR1 SGHNT and CDR2 YYREEE (reference sequence). The CDR3 sequence is 14 residues long. With V trimmed by 2 bases and J by 2 bases, 3 bases remained unmatched. CDR3 DNA: TGTGCCAGCAGCTTCGGACAGGCGAACTATGGCTACACCTTC. Translating gives CASSFGQANYGYTF.

The rearrangement uses TRBV10-2 and TRBJ2-3; D is unresolved. The CDR3 loop spans 12 amino acids. Trimming pared 6 bases from V and 5 bases from J, leaving 9 bases between. The germline V gene has CDR1 WSHSY and CDR2 SAAADI. CDR3 nucleotides: TGCGCCAGCAGCCCCCCGGGAGATACGCAGTATTTT. Amino acids: CASSPPGDTQYF.

This chain links TRBV4-1 with TRBJ2-2, with 8 bases lining up with TRBD2. Germline V gene sequence: CDR1 MGHRA, CDR2 YSYEKL. CDR3 length: 15 amino acids. V lost 6 bases and J lost 3; bases outside the gene matches: 6. In DNA, the CDR3 is TGCGCCAGCAGTGAGAGCGGGGGTCACACCGGGGAGCTGTTTTTT. It yields the protein CASSESGGHTGELFF.

This chain uses TRBV6-5 with TRBJ2-5; 11 bases are shared with TRBD2. The CDR3 totals 15 residues. The junction had 7 bases not matched to a gene; V was cut back by 7 bases and J by 3 bases. Germline assignment: CDR1 MNHEY and CDR2 SVGAGI. CDR3 residues: CASIRLAGTKETQYF. Written as DNA, the CDR3 is TGTGCCAGCATCCGACTAGCGGGAACGAAAGAGACCCAGTACTTC.

The V gene is TRBV3-1 (or the pseudogene TRBV3-2), the J gene TRBJ1-4; no clear D gene. V lost 1 base and J 5 bases, leaving 8 bases between the germline ends. Germline assignment: CDR1 LGHDT and CDR2 YNNKEL (reference sequence). The CDR3 covers 14 residues. The CDR3 nucleotides are TGTGCCAGCAGCCAAGGTTCGGTAAATGAAAAACTGTTTTTT. This encodes CASSQGSVNEKLFF.

The CDR3 region is CASIRGYHSYEQYF. The CDR3 DNA reads TGTGCCAGCATTAGAGGGTACCACTCCTACGAGCAGTACTTC. V and J are TRBV3-1 (or the pseudogene TRBV3-2) and TRBJ2-7; a possible D gene is TRBD2 (5 bases). Germline V gives CDR1 LGHDT, CDR2 YNNKEL (reference sequence). The CDR3 length is 14 residues. Trimming took off 7 bases at V and 0 bases at J, with 13 bases between the two ends.

V gene TRBV7-3 combines with J gene TRBJ2-1, with 8 bases that match TRBD1. CDR3 length: 17 amino acids. Germline lookup yields CDR1 SGHTA and CDR2 FQGTGA. Trimming at V came to 2 bases and at J to 7 bases, leaving 13 bases not matched to a gene. This CDR3 reads CASSLGPNRGIRNEQFF. In nucleotides, the CDR3 is TGTGCCAGCAGCTTAGGGCCTAACAGGGGGATCAGGAATGAGCAGTTCTTC.

V usage is TRBV2 and J usage is TRBJ2-5, with D possibly TRBD2 on 6 matching bases. The CDR3 sequence is 14 residues long. Germline loops: CDR1 SNHLY, CDR2 FYNNEI. V dropped 6 bases and J dropped 2 bases, with 13 bases sitting between them. This chain's CDR3 is CASSQTSLQETQYF. The CDR3 DNA reads as TGTGCCAGCAGCCAGACTAGTTTACAAGAGACCCAGTACTTC. The variable domain in full, completed from reference TRBV2 and TRBJ2-5, reads EPEVTQTPSHQVTQMGQEVILRCVPISNHLYFYWYRQILGQKVEFLVSFYNNEISEKSEIFDDQFSVERPDGSNFTLKIRSTKLEDSAMYFCASSQTSLQETQYFGPGTRLLVL.

This clone rates as medium-sized. The V and J genes are TRBV6-4 and TRBJ2-2, with a possible D match to TRBD2 (5 bases). Germline V gives CDR1 MRHNA, CDR2 SNTAGT. V was clipped by 0 bases and J by 6 bases, with 8 bases between them. The CDR3 has 14 residues. The CDR3 sequence: CASSDSSAPGELFF. The CDR3 DNA follows: TGTGCCAGCAGTGACTCTAGCGCCCCCGGGGAGCTGTTTTTT.

The chain employs TRBV9 and TRBJ2-2; D is uncertain. V lost 0 bases and J 1 base, leaving 7 bases between the germline ends. Germline lookup yields CDR1 SGDLS and CDR2 YYNGEE. This CDR3 has 15 amino acids. CDR3 sequence reads: CASSVVWQNTGELFF. The CDR3 DNA follows: TGTGCCAGCAGCGTAGTGTGGCAGAACACCGGGGAGCTGTTTTTT. The whole variable domain, filled in from reference TRBV9 and TRBJ2-2, reads DSGVTQTPKHLITATGQRVTLRCSPRSGDLSVYWYQQSLDQGLQFLIQYYNGEERAKGNILERFSAQQFPDLHSELNLSSLELGDSALYFCASSVVWQNTGELFFGEGSRLTVL.

The chain couples TRBV28 to TRBJ2-7; 10 bases match TRBD1. The CDR3 is 15 amino acids. CDR1 and CDR2 (germline): MDHEN, SYDVKM. J lost 5 bases, V lost 3 bases, and 7 bases had no gene match. CDR3 residues: CASSLGGTGVHEQYF. CDR3 DNA sequence: TGTGCCAGCAGTTTGGGGGGGACAGGGGTCCACGAGCAGTACTTC.

The genes are TRBV5-5 and TRBJ1-6; a possible D gene is TRBD1 (5 bases). There are 14 residues in the CDR3. Per the germline V gene, CDR1 is SGHKS and CDR2 is YYEKEE (reference sequence). Deletions cut 4 bases from V and 5 bases from J, with 10 bases between. In DNA form, the CDR3 reads TGTGCCAGCAGCCCCGGGACTAATAATTCACCCCTCCACTTT. This encodes CASSPGTNNSPLHF.

The sample holds a few counts of this clone. The rearrangement uses TRBV3-1 (or the pseudogene TRBV3-2) and TRBJ1-2; 8 positions match TRBD1. V trimming: 6 bases; J trimming: 4 bases; junction bases outside the gene matches: 4. Germline values: CDR1 LGHDT, CDR2 YNNKEL (reference sequence). The CDR3 is 13 amino acids. The chain's CDR3 is CASRDRGSYGYTF. The CDR3, as DNA: TGTGCCAGCAGAGACAGGGGCTCCTATGGCTACACCTTC.

The rearrangement links TRBV3-1 (or the pseudogene TRBV3-2) to TRBJ1-3, with D possibly matching TRBD1 (6 bases). Germline values: CDR1 LGHDT, CDR2 YNNKEL (reference sequence). Trimming stripped 3 bases from V and 0 bases from J, with 9 bases between. CDR3 size: 15 residues. CDR3 amino acids: CASSQDSTSGNTIYF. The DNA of the CDR3 is TGTGCCAGCAGCCAGGACAGTACCTCTGGAAACACCATATATTTT.

There are a few counts of this clone. This chain links TRBV18 with TRBJ1-5; D ambiguous. Germline-derived CDR1 and CDR2 are KGHSH and LQKENI. The CDR3 sequence is 15 residues long. V lost 3 bases to trimming and J lost 1 base, with 10 bases between them. The DNA of the CDR3 is TGTGCCAGCTCACCGGACTGGGTCAGCAATCAGCCCCAGCATTTT. Residues: CASSPDWVSNQPQHF.

This clone came up a few times. This sequence joins TRBV30 and TRBJ1-2; no clear D. This CDR3 is 14 amino acids long. Trimming cost V 0 bases and J 4 bases, with 12 bases left between them. Germline assignment: CDR1 GTSNPN and CDR2 SVGIG (reference sequence). The CDR3 sequence is CAWSVIQPSYGYTF. The CDR3 bases are TGTGCCTGGAGTGTAATACAGCCGAGCTATGGCTACACCTTC.

Here the CDR3 reads CASSKGQNSNQPQHF. The CDR3 DNA follows: TGCGCCAGCAGCAAAGGACAGAATAGCAATCAGCCCCAGCATTTT. The V gene is TRBV4-1, the J gene TRBJ1-5, with D tentatively TRBD1 (6 bases). CDR1 is MGHRA and CDR2 is YSYEKL in the germline V gene. V shed 5 bases and J shed 0 bases, with 11 bases lying between them. CDR3 length equals 15 residues.

The chain uses TRBV7-2 and TRBJ1-5; tentatively, D is TRBD1 (5 bases). The CDR3 is 15 residues long. Trimming removed 2 bases at V and 6 bases at J, with 14 bases between. CDR1 SGHTA and CDR2 FQGNSA come from the germline V gene. The CDR3 loop reads CASSLREGPGQPQHF. Here the CDR3 DNA reads TGTGCCAGCAGCTTAAGGGAGGGGCCCGGTCAGCCCCAGCATTTT.

The V and J genes are TRBV4-3 and TRBJ2-1, with 14 bases identical to TRBD2. CDR3 length equals 15 residues. CDR1 is LGHNA and CDR2 is YSLEER in the germline V gene. The V and J ends lost 3 bases and 8 bases, in that order; junction bases with no gene match: 3. The CDR3 loop reads CASSQGLAGAYEQFF. The CDR3 region has the DNA TGCGCCAGCAGCCAGGGACTAGCGGGGGCGTATGAGCAGTTCTTC.

The gene calls are TRBV5-1 and TRBJ1-2; 8 bases agree with TRBD1. Germline V lookup: CDR1 SGHRS, CDR2 YFSETQ. The CDR3 consists of 13 residues. The trim removed 4 bases at V and 5 bases at J, leaving 4 bases unmatched. CDR3: CASSTTGEYGYTF. CDR3 bases: TGCGCCAGCAGCACGACAGGGGAATATGGCTACACCTTC.

The CDR3 spells CASSDGLPSYEQYF. Here the CDR3 DNA reads TGTGCCAGCAGTGACGGGTTGCCTTCCTACGAGCAGTACTTC. J is TRBJ2-7 and V is TRBV6-1, with D uncertain. Trimming removed 3 bases at V and 1 base at J, with 10 bases between. Germline V lookup: CDR1 MNHNS, CDR2 SASEGT. The CDR3 covers 14 residues.

The gene calls are TRBV5-4 and TRBJ1-6, with a weak D call TRBD1 (6 bases). V dropped 2 bases and J dropped 3 bases, with 9 bases sitting between them. CDR3 length equals 15 residues. The germline gives CDR1 SGHNT, CDR2 YYREEE (reference sequence). The CDR3 nucleotides read TGTGCCAGCAGCTTTGCAGGGGACTATAATTCACCCCTCCACTTT. This encodes CASSFAGDYNSPLHF.

This chain links TRBV11-2 with TRBJ2-3; D ambiguous. Germline CDR1 is SGHAT and CDR2 is FQNNGV. V gave up 3 bases and J gave up 1 base, with 8 bases separating them. The CDR3 spans 14 residues. The CDR3 spells CASSFGRGTDTQYF. CDR3 nucleotide sequence: TGTGCCAGCAGCTTTGGCCGTGGCACAGATACGCAGTATTTT.

The gene calls are TRBV19 and TRBJ1-6, with D unclear. This CDR3 has 17 amino acids. CDR1 is LNHDA, CDR2 SQIVND, per germline (reference sequence). V gave up 3 bases and J gave up 6 bases, with 18 bases separating them. The CDR3 DNA is TGTGCCAGTAGTATTACCGGACTTGGCCCTAGTAATTCACCCCTCCACTTT. As protein: CASSITGLGPSNSPLHF. The whole variable domain, remainder taken from reference TRBV19 and TRBJ1-6, is DGGITQSPKYLFRKEGQNVTLSCEQNLNHDAMYWYRQDPGQGLRLIYYSQIVNDFQKGDIAEGYSVSREKKESFPLTVTSAQKNPTAFYLCASSITGLGPSNSPLHFGNGTRLTVT.